This TCR beta chain was sequenced for a study of blood T cell repertoires in COVID-19. Study information: From T cells, B-cell-depleted T cells, or PBMCs came the material, which was cDNA or gDNA.

Authors' processing steps: For nucleated cells, counts were estimated from reference gene primer amplification. Sequencing used immunoSEQ multiplex PCR; TCRdb keeps in-frame clones, though not all of them. Clone size and the V and J calls come from that table; the DNA yielded D and trimming. This sample has roughly 410,000 clones, with roughly 90% found just once. Seattle's enrolled individuals joined amid active infection and were then monitored longitudinally. This CDR3 is built from 16 residues. Specimen: peripheral blood. V and J are TRBV12-1 and TRBJ1-5; the tabulated D call, TRBD1, remains unverified against the DNA. TRBV12-1 is annotated as a pseudogene. The TCR was taken from a woman aged 40 to 50 with COVID-19, enrolled during active disease. Here the CDR3 reads CASSHGQGGSNQPQHF. CDR3 nucleotides: TGTGCCAGCAGCCACGGACAGGGAGGAAGCAATCAGCCCCAGCATTTT.